Listed below are T cell receptor beta chains from one sample, sequenced in a study of cytomegalovirus exposure and HLA in healthy donors. Here immunoSEQ multiplex PCR was the method, and the copy in TCRdb shows in-frame clones only, minus some. The sample includes around 100,000 clones, around 80% seen only once; the top ten take 4.8%. The sample consisted of PBMCs. These receptors came from a man aged 30 to 39 in good health and CMV-seropositive. Both conserved end residues are part of each CDR3. The order of the fields is V gene, CDR3 length, D gene, clone size, J gene, CDR3 protein, CDR3 DNA. D genes are given only for firm matches. Expanded clones are given a class, and other clones once, few, many or no size at all.

v_gene: TRBV9; len: 17; d_gene: TRBD1; abundance: .; j_gene: TRBJ1-4; CDR3aa: CASSDPRRGATNEKLFF; CDR3nt: TGTGCCAGCAGCGACCCACGCAGGGGGGCAACTAATGAAAAACTGTTTTTT
v_gene: TRBV28; len: 15; d_gene: .; abundance: .; j_gene: TRBJ1-5; CDR3aa: CASSPPGGLNQPQHF; CDR3nt: TGTGCCAGCAGTCCTCCCGGAGGGCTCAATCAGCCCCAGCATTTT
v_gene: TRBV5-8; len: 16; d_gene: TRBD1; abundance: .; j_gene: TRBJ1-1; CDR3aa: CASSGGDRVPPTEAFF; CDR3nt: TGTGCCAGCAGCGGGGGGGACAGGGTACCCCCCACTGAAGCTTTCTTT
v_gene: TRBV19; len: 14; d_gene: .; abundance: .; j_gene: TRBJ2-7; CDR3aa: CASSEWGGQDEQYF; CDR3nt: TGTGCCAGTAGTGAATGGGGGGGGCAGGACGAGCAGTACTTC
v_gene: TRBV5-1; len: 14; d_gene: .; abundance: .; j_gene: TRBJ2-7; CDR3aa: CASSLGHDPYEQYF; CDR3nt: TGCGCCAGCAGCCTCGGACACGATCCCTACGAGCAGTACTTC
v_gene: TRBV28; len: 15; d_gene: TRBD1; abundance: .; j_gene: TRBJ2-7; CDR3aa: CASSFIGQGTYEQYF; CDR3nt: TGTGCCAGCAGTTTCATAGGACAGGGAACCTACGAGCAGTACTTC
v_gene: TRBV10-3; len: 14; d_gene: TRBD1; abundance: few; j_gene: TRBJ1-1; CDR3aa: CAISEGQGNTEAFF; CDR3nt: TGTGCCATCAGTGAGGGACAGGGGAACACTGAAGCTTTCTTT
v_gene: TRBV6-5; len: 14; d_gene: TRBD1; abundance: .; j_gene: TRBJ1-3; CDR3aa: CASSLGQHGNTIYF; CDR3nt: TGTGCCAGCAGTTTGGGACAGCACGGAAACACCATATATTTT
v_gene: TRBV7-2; len: 14; d_gene: TRBD2; abundance: once; j_gene: TRBJ2-5; CDR3aa: CASSLGGGKETQYF; CDR3nt: TGTGCCAGCAGCTTAGGCGGGGGGAAGGAGACCCAGTACTTC
v_gene: TRBV6-5; len: 14; d_gene: TRBD1; abundance: .; j_gene: TRBJ1-1; CDR3aa: CASSRGQENTEAFF; CDR3nt: TGTGCCAGCAGCCGCGGACAGGAGAACACTGAAGCTTTCTTT
v_gene: TRBV5-1; len: 15; d_gene: .; abundance: few; j_gene: TRBJ2-2; CDR3aa: CASSLAQTNTGELFF; CDR3nt: TGCGCCAGCAGCTTGGCACAGACAAACACCGGGGAGCTGTTTTTT
v_gene: TRBV5-1; len: 13; d_gene: .; abundance: .; j_gene: TRBJ2-3; CDR3aa: CASKHPSTDTQYF; CDR3nt: TGCGCCAGCAAGCATCCGAGCACAGATACGCAGTATTTT
v_gene: TRBV10-3; len: 13; d_gene: .; abundance: .; j_gene: TRBJ2-6; CDR3aa: CAIHGSGANVLTF; CDR3nt: TGTGCCATCCACGGCTCTGGGGCCAACGTCCTGACTTTC
v_gene: TRBV10-3; len: 15; d_gene: .; abundance: once; j_gene: TRBJ1-1; CDR3aa: CAISEVVRKDTEAFF; CDR3nt: TGTGCCATCAGTGAGGTGGTCAGGAAGGACACTGAAGCTTTCTTT
v_gene: TRBV9; len: 15; d_gene: TRBD1; abundance: once; j_gene: TRBJ2-2; CDR3aa: CASSVGGTGFGELFF; CDR3nt: TGTGCCAGCAGCGTAGGGGGGACAGGGTTCGGGGAGCTGTTTTTT
v_gene: TRBV9; len: 14; d_gene: TRBD2; abundance: .; j_gene: TRBJ2-5; CDR3aa: CASSVAGGQETQYF; CDR3nt: TGTGCCAGCAGCGTAGCGGGGGGGCAAGAGACCCAGTACTTC
v_gene: TRBV7-9; len: 14; d_gene: .; abundance: .; j_gene: TRBJ1-5; CDR3aa: CASSLGGGNQPQHF; CDR3nt: TGTGCCAGCAGTTTGGGGGGGGGCAATCAGCCCCAGCATTTT